This TCR beta chain was retrieved from a study of identical twins. Whole-study results and caveats: Insertions were fewer in abundant cord blood beta clonotypes, whereas memory repertoires showed none of this pattern.

This clonotype was recorded a few times. The antigen is unknown. Germline values: CDR1 SQVTM, CDR2 ANQGSEA. The V segment lost 5 bases and the J segment 10 bases; nucleotides outside the gene matches: 8. There are 14 residues in the CDR3. MiXCR was run by TCRdb on the 5' RACE reads, yielding one entry per CDR3 protein. Of hundreds of thousands of distinct CDR3 sequences detected, roughly 18% appear once; the ten largest clones hold about 12%. These data were likewise used in another study, on T cells expressing NK-cell markers. That publication notes: The study did not resolve the HCMV specificity of expanded NKG2C+ T cell clones.

Sequencing was carried out using PBMCs. The clonotype was recovered from a woman between 18 and 30 years old in good health. The J gene is TRBJ2-1, the V gene TRBV29-1, with 13 bases lining up with TRBD2. The CDR3 DNA is TGCAGCGTTCTCCGGACTAGCGGGAGAAGCGAGCAGTTCTTC. This codes for CSVLRTSGRSEQFF.